The clone carrying this TCR beta chain was detected once. The antigen is not known. Little can be read into the size of this beta chain, an off-target read in a library designed for alpha chains. The data stem from a study of spatial heterogeneity in lung cancer. Study-wide results and caveats: How many expanded intratumoral alpha and beta TCRs were present tracked the tumor mutation count, which was a count of nonsynonymous mutations.

The time point: sample taken at primary tumor resection. Whole RNA from tumor, nontumor lung or frozen PBMC was sequenced unsorted. One entry per CDR3 protein, called by TCRdb with MiXCR from the 5' RACE reads. The table records around 20,000 distinct CDR3 sequences, 9.5% to 10% of them present only once. This clonotype was obtained from a female donor with early-stage non-small cell lung cancer. The sequenced sample was lung tumor tissue, obtained at surgery.

CDR3 loop: CASRPTGESGYTF. The CDR3 DNA follows: TGTGCCAGCAGGCCGACAGGGGAGAGCGGCTACACCTTC. The gene calls are TRBV6-5 and TRBJ1-2, with 8 bases that match TRBD1. The CDR3 totals 13 residues. CDR1 and CDR2 (germline): MNHEY, SVGAGI. The V segment lost 6 bases and the J segment 8 bases; nucleotides outside the gene matches: 8.